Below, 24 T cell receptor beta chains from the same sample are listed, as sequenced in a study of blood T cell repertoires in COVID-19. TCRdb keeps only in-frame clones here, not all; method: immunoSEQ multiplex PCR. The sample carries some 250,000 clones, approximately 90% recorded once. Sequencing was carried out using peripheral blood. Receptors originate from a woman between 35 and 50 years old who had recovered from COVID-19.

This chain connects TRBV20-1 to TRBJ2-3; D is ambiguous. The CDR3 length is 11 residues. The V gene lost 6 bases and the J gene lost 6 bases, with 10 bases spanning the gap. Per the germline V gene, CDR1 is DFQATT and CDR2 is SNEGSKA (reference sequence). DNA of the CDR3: TGCAGTGCAACATTCGGGGATACGCAGTATTTT. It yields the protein CSATFGDTQYF.

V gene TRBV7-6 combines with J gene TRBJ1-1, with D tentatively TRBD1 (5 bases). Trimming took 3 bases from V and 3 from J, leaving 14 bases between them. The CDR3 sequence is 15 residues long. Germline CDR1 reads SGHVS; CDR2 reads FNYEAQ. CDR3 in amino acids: CASSLLGPRDTEAFF. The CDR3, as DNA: TGTGCCAGCAGCTTGCTGGGGCCACGGGACACTGAAGCTTTCTTT.

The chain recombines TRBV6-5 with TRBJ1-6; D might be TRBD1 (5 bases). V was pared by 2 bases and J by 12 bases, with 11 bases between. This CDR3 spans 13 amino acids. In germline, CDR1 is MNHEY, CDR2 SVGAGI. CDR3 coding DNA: TGTGCCAGCAGTTACGGGTCAGGGCTACCCCTCCACTTT. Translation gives CASSYGSGLPLHF.

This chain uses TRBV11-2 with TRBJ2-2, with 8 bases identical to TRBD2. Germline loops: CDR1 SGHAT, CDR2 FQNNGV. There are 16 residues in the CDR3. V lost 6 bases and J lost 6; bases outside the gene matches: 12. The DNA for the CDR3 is TGTGCCAGCAGATCGCCGGTAGCGGGAAGGTCCGGGGAGCTGTTTTTT. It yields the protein CASRSPVAGRSGELFF.

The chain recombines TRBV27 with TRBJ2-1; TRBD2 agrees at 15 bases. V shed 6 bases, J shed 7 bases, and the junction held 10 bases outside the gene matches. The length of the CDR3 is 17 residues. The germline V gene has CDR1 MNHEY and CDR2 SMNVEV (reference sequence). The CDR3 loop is CASSPTAGTSGRNEQFF. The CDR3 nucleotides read TGTGCCAGCAGCCCCACGGCGGGGACTAGCGGGAGGAATGAGCAGTTCTTC.

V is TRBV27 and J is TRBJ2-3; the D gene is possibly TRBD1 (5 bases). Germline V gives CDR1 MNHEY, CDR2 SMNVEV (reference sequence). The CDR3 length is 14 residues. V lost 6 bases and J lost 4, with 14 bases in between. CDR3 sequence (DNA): TGTGCCAGCAGCGATGGGGCCCCGCCAGATACGCAGTATTTT. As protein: CASSDGAPPDTQYF.

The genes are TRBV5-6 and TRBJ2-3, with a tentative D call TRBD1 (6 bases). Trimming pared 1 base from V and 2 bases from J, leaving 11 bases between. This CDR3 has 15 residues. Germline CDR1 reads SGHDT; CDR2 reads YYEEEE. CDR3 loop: CASSLRGQPTDTQYF. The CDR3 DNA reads TGTGCCAGCAGCTTGCGAGGACAGCCCACAGATACGCAGTATTTT.

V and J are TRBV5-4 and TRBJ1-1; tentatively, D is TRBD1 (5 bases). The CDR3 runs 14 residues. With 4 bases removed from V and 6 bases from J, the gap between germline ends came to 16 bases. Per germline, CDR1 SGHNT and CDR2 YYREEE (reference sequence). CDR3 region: CASSPGRREAEAFF. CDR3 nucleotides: TGTGCCAGCAGCCCAGGGAGGCGGGAGGCTGAAGCTTTCTTT.

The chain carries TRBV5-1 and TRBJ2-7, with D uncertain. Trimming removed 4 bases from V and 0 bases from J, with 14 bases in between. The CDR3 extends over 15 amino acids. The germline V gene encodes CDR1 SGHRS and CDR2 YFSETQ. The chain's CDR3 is CASSRSAPGSYEQYF. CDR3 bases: TGCGCCAGCAGCAGGAGCGCCCCGGGCTCCTACGAGCAGTACTTC. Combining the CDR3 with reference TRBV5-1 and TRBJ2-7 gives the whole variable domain KAGVTQTPRYLIKTRGQQVTLSCSPISGHRSVSWYQQTPGQGLQFLFEYFSETQRNKGNFPGRFSGRQFSNSRSEMNVSTLELGDSALYLCASSRSAPGSYEQYFGPGTRLTVT.

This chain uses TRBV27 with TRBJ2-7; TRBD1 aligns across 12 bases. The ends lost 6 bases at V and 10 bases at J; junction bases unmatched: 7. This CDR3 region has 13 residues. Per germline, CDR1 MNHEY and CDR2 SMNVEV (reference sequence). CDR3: CASRPGQGAKQYF. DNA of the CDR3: TGTGCCAGCAGACCGGGACAGGGGGCGAAACAGTACTTC.

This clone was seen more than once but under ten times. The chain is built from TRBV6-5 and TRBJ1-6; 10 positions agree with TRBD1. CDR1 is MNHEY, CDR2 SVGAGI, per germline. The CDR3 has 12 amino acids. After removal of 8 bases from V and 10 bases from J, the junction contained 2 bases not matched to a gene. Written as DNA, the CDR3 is TGTGCCAGCGGGACAGGGGAGTCACCCCTCCACTTT. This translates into CASGTGESPLHF.

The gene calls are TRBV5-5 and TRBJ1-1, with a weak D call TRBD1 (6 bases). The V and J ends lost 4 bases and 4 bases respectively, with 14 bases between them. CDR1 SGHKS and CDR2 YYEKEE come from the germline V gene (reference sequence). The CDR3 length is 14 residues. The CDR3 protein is CASSLAVRGTEAFF. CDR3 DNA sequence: TGTGCCAGCAGCCTGGCGGTCAGGGGCACTGAAGCTTTCTTT.

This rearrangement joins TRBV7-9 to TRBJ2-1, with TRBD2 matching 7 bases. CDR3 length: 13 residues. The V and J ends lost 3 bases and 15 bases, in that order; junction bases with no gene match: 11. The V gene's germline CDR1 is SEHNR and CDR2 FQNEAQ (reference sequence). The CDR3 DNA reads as TGTGCCAGCAGCTTTTATGCTAGCGGAGGGGTGTTCTTC. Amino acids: CASSFYASGGVFF.

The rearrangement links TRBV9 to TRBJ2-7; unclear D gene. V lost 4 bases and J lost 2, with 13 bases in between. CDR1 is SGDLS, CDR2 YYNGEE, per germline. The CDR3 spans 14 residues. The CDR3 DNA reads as TGTGCCAGCAGCATCCACACACACACCTACGAGCAGTACTTC. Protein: CASSIHTHTYEQYF.

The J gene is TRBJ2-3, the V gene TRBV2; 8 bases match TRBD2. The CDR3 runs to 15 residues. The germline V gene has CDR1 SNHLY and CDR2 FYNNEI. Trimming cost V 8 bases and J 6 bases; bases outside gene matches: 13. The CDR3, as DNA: TGTGCCAGCTTGGGTGGGACTAGACCTCCCGATACGCAGTATTTT. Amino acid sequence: CASLGGTRPPDTQYF.

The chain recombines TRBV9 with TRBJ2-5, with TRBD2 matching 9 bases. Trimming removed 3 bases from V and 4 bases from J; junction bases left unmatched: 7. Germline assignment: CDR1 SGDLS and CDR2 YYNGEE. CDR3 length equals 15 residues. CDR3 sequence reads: CASSETAGGGETQYF. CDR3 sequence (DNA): TGTGCCAGCAGCGAGACAGCGGGAGGCGGAGAGACCCAGTACTTC.

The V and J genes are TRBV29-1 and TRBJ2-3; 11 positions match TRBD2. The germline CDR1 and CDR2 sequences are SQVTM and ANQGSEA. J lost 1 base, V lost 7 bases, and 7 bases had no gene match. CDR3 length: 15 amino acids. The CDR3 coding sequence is TGCAGCGCCCTTACTAGCGGGAGAGGCACAGATACGCAGTATTTT. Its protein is CSALTSGRGTDTQYF.

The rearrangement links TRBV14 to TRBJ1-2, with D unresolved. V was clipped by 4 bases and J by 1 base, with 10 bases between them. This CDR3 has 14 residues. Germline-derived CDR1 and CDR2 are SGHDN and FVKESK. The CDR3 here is CASSRPGFNYGYTF. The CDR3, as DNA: TGTGCCAGCAGCCGGCCGGGTTTTAACTATGGCTACACCTTC.

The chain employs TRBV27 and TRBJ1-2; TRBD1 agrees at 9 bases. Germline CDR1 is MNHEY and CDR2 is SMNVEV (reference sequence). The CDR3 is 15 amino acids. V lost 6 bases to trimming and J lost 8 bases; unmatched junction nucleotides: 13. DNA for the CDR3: TGTGCCAGCAGGCAACCGGGACAGGGACGGGCGGGCTACACCTTC. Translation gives CASRQPGQGRAGYTF.

DNA of the CDR3: TGCGCCAGCAGCCCCACATATGCGGGGGGCAATCAGCCCCAGCATTTT. This encodes CASSPTYAGGNQPQHF. The V call is TRBV4-3, the J call TRBJ1-5; perhaps TRBD1 as D (5 bases). There are 16 residues in the CDR3. Germline CDR1 is LGHNA and CDR2 is YSLEER. V lost 4 bases and J lost 2, with 15 bases in between.

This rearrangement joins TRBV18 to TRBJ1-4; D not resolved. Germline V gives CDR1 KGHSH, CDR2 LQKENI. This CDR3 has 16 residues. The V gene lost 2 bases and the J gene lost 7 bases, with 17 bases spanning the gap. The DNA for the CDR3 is TGTGCCAGCTCACCAAGGGTTCCGGGATCGGGTGAAAAACTGTTTTTT. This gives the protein CASSPRVPGSGEKLFF.

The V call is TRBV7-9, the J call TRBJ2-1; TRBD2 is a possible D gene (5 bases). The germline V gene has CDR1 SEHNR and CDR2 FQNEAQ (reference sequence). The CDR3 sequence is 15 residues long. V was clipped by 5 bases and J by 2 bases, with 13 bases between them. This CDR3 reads CASSPTGSTYNEQFF. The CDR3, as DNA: TGTGCCAGCAGCCCCACGGGGTCCACCTACAATGAGCAGTTCTTC.

The CDR3 DNA reads as TGTGCCAGCAGCTTGCAGGGCTCCTACGAGCAGTACTTC. Translating it yields CASSLQGSYEQYF. The V call is TRBV5-4, the J call TRBJ2-7; D perhaps matches TRBD1 (5 bases). This CDR3 spans 13 amino acids. In germline, CDR1 is SGHNT, CDR2 YYREEE (reference sequence). Trimming removed 1 base at V and 0 bases at J, with 5 bases between.

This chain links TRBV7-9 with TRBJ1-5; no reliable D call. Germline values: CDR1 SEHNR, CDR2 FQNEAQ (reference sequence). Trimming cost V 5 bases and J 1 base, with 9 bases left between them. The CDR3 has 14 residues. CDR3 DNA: TGTGCCAGCAGCCCGAGAGGGAGCAATCAGCCCCAGCATTTT. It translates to CASSPRGSNQPQHF.